Listed below are T cell receptor beta chains from one sample, sequenced in a study of blood T cell repertoires in COVID-19. The data were produced by immunoSEQ multiplex PCR, yet TCRdb's version contains in-frame clones alone and is incomplete. Of more than 200,000 clones in the sample, roughly four fifths were seen once. The material sequenced was peripheral blood. The origin of the receptors is an elderly man with acute or convalescent COVID-19. The CDR3 runs from the conserved cysteine through the conserved F or W. The D gene is left open where the match is weak.

cdr3_length	v_call	d_call	j_call	cdr3_aa	cdr3_nt
18	TRBV4-1	TRBD2	TRBJ2-7	CASSPQWGLAGGAYEQYF	TGCGCCAGCAGCCCCCAGTGGGGTCTAGCGGGGGGCGCCTACGAGCAGTACTTC
12	TRBV12-3/TRBV12-4	-	TRBJ2-4	CASSLQKNIQYF	TGTGCCAGCAGTTTACAGAAAAACATTCAGTACTTC
13	TRBV5-1	-	TRBJ1-2	CASSLVPDYGYTF	TGCGCCAGCAGCTTGGTACCGGACTATGGCTACACCTTC
16	TRBV5-4	-	TRBJ2-1	CASSLAAQRSYNEQFF	TGTGCCAGCAGCTTGGCCGCCCAGCGCTCCTACAATGAGCAGTTCTTC
14	TRBV3-1/TRBV3-2	-	TRBJ1-2	CASSHFQSNYGYTF	TGTGCCAGCAGCCATTTCCAGTCTAACTATGGCTACACCTTC
16	TRBV5-1	-	TRBJ2-7	CASSLNRDIFRNEQYF	TGCGCCAGCAGCCTGAACCGGGACATATTCCGGAACGAGCAGTACTTC
15	TRBV3-1/TRBV3-2	-	TRBJ2-1	CASSQWRDPHNEQFF	TGTGCCAGCAGCCAATGGAGGGACCCCCACAATGAGCAGTTCTTC
14	TRBV3-1/TRBV3-2	-	TRBJ1-4	CASSQVREGEKLFF	TGTGCCAGCAGCCAAGTCAGGGAGGGAGAAAAACTGTTTTTT
14	TRBV5-1	TRBD1	TRBJ2-7	CASSWGQGPYEQYF	TGCGCCAGCAGCTGGGGACAGGGCCCCTACGAGCAGTACTTC
13	TRBV10-1	TRBD1	TRBJ1-2	CASSESPTGGRTF	TGCGCCAGCAGTGAGTCGCCTACAGGGGGCCGCACCTTC